This is a list of T cell receptor beta chains from one sample in a study of T cell clones after liver transplantation. The table came from immunoSEQ multiplex PCR; TCRdb's copy has only in-frame clones and leaves some out. The sample contains about 45,000 clones, 86% of which appear only once. This specimen was CD4+ T cells from blood, taken 24 months after liver transplant. These receptor sequences come from a human patient who received a liver transplant. The graft donor may have given rise to some T cells. CDR3s include the opening cysteine and the closing phenylalanine or tryptophan. Fields, in order: J gene, D gene, clone size, V gene, CDR3 DNA, CDR3 protein. The D gene is left open where the match is weak. The size field is filled for only some rows; it gives once, few, many or a size class.

TRBJ1-1	-	-	TRBV4-2	TGTGCCAGCAGCCAAGATCAGCGGGATGAAGCTTTCTTT	CASSQDQRDEAFF
TRBJ2-7	TRBD2	-	TRBV15	TGTGCCACCAGCAGAGATGGGGGGACTATACAGCAGTACTTC	CATSRDGGTIQQYF
TRBJ2-6	-	-	TRBV30	TGTGCCTGGAGTGTACTTGTGGGGGCATCTGGGGCCAACGTCCTGACTTTC	CAWSVLVGASGANVLTF
TRBJ2-1	-	-	TRBV29-1	TGCAGCGTTTACCCCCCCCCTGGGGTGCAGTTCTTC	CSVYPPPGVQFF
TRBJ1-2	TRBD1	-	TRBV19	TGTGCCAGTAGCCAAATTTACCAACAGGGGTCGGATGGCTACACCTTC	CASSQIYQQGSDGYTF
TRBJ2-3	-	few	TRBV18	TGTGCCAGCTCACCATCGGCAGATACGCAGTATTTT	CASSPSADTQYF
TRBJ2-2	TRBD2	-	TRBV9	TGTGCCAGCAGCGTAGAGTTAGCGGGAGGGACCGGGGAGCTGTTTTTT	CASSVELAGGTGELFF
TRBJ2-3	TRBD1	-	TRBV9	TGTGCCAGCAGCGCTTCCGGGACAGGGGTCGGGGATACGCAGTATTTT	CASSASGTGVGDTQYF
TRBJ1-2	-	-	TRBV6-1	TGTGCCAGCAGTGCCCCGACAGCGGCTGAAGCTAACTATGGCTACACCTTC	CASSAPTAAEANYGYTF
TRBJ2-7	-	-	TRBV5-4	TGTGCCAGCAGCTTGTCCGGAGTCCGGGGTCACGAGCAGTACTTC	CASSLSGVRGHEQYF
TRBJ2-7	-	-	TRBV7-2	TGTGCCAGCAGCTTAGTGCCAGGGACCTACGAGCAGTACTTC	CASSLVPGTYEQYF
TRBJ1-2	-	few	TRBV18	TGTGCCAGCTCACTCAGGGGCCGGGGCTACACCTTC	CASSLRGRGYTF
TRBJ2-5	-	-	TRBV5-1	TGCGCCAGCAGCTGGGGGGACAGATCCCAAGAGACCCAGTACTTC	CASSWGDRSQETQYF
TRBJ1-4	TRBD1	-	TRBV5-1	TGCGCCAGCAGCGGGACAGGGAAGACTAATGAAAAACTGTTTTTT	CASSGTGKTNEKLFF
TRBJ1-2	-	-	TRBV19	TGTGCCAGCTTACCCACGGGGCAGGCCTATGGCTACACCTTC	CASLPTGQAYGYTF
TRBJ1-2	-	-	TRBV2	TGTGCCAGCCGAGACTCAGCTAACTATGGCTACACCTTC	CASRDSANYGYTF
TRBJ2-3	-	once	TRBV7-9	TGTGCCAGCAGCTTTTCACAGGTGACAGATACGCAGTATTTT	CASSFSQVTDTQYF
TRBJ2-1	TRBD2	-	TRBV4-1	TGCGCCAGCAGCCAAGAGAGCGGGGGGCTTTACAATGAGCAGTTCTTC	CASSQESGGLYNEQFF
TRBJ2-2	TRBD2	-	TRBV5-1	TGCGCCAGCAGCTGGCTAGCGGGAGGAGGCACCGGGGAGCTGTTTTTT	CASSWLAGGGTGELFF
TRBJ2-2	-	-	TRBV7-8	TGTGCCAGCAGCGCCAACGCCGGGGAGCTGTTTTTT	CASSANAGELFF
TRBJ2-2	TRBD1	-	TRBV19	TGTGCCAGTAGTAAGGGACAGGGTCCCACCGGGGAGCTGTTTTTT	CASSKGQGPTGELFF